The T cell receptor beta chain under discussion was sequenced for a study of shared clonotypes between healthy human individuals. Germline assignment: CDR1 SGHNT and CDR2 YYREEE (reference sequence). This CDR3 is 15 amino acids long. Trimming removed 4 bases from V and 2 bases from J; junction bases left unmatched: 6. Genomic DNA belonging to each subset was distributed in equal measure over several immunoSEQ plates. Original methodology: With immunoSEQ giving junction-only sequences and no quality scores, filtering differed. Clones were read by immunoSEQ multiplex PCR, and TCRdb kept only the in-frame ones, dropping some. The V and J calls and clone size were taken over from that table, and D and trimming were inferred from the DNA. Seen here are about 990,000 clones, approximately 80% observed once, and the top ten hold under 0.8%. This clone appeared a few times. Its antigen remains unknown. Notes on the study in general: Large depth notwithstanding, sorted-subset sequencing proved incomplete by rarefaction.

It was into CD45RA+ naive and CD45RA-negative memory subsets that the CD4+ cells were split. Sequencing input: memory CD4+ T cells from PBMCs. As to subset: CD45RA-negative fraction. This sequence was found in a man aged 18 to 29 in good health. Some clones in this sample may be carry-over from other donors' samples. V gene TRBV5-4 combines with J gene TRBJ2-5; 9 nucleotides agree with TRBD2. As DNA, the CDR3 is TGTGCCAGCAGCCCAGCGGGAGGCAGGCAAGAGACCCAGTACTTC. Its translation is CASSPAGGRQETQYF.